Following are 20 T cell receptor beta chains from one sample sequenced in a study of shared clonotypes between healthy human individuals. Clones were read by immunoSEQ multiplex PCR, and TCRdb kept only the in-frame ones, dropping some. The data show roughly 2,300,000 clones, around 90% seen once. Sequencing was carried out using naive CD4+ T cells from PBMCs. Subset noted: CD45RA+ positively selected. Receptors originate from a man aged 18 to 35 in good health. Some clones in this sample may be carry-over from other donors' samples.

Points on this clone: In the same sample, other DNA sequences code for this CDR3. The chain employs TRBV5-4 and TRBJ2-5, with D perhaps matching TRBD1 or TRBD2 (5 bases each). CDR1 and CDR2 from the germline V gene are SGHNT and YYREEE (reference sequence). The CDR3 runs 14 residues. Trimming cost V 4 bases and J 5 bases, with 15 bases left between them. The CDR3 loop reads CASSPPGRRETQYF. CDR3 nucleotide sequence: TGTGCCAGCAGCCCCCCGGGGCGCAGGGAGACCCAGTACTTC.

The chain has TRBV5-1 and TRBJ1-2, with 8 bases lining up with TRBD1. The CDR3 sequence is 15 residues long. Looked up from germline, CDR1 is SGHRS and CDR2 is YFSETQ. Trimming cost V 4 bases and J 3 bases; bases outside gene matches: 8. CDR3 sequence (DNA): TGCGCCAGCAGCCCCGCTTGGGGACAGGACTATGGCTACACCTTC. It yields the protein CASSPAWGQDYGYTF.

The rearrangement links TRBV6-5 to TRBJ2-7; D possibly corresponds to TRBD1 (5 bases). The CDR3 is made up of 15 amino acids. V lost 6 bases, J lost 2 bases, and 17 bases lay in between. Germline V gene data show CDR1 as MNHEY and CDR2 as SVGAGI. This CDR3 is CASSSPGIGTYEQYF. The CDR3 DNA is TGTGCCAGCAGCTCCCCAGGGATAGGGACCTACGAGCAGTACTTC.

V gene TRBV28 combines with J gene TRBJ2-3; possibly TRBD2 for D (7 bases). With 6 bases removed from V and 0 bases from J, the gap between germline ends came to 16 bases. This CDR3 has 16 residues. Germline CDR1 and CDR2: MDHEN and SYDVKM. CDR3 loop: CASSSGGRPSTDTQYF. In DNA, the CDR3 is TGTGCCAGCAGCTCCGGGGGGCGGCCTAGCACAGATACGCAGTATTTT.

The chain combines TRBV11-2 with TRBJ2-1, with 13 bases lining up with TRBD2. The germline CDR1 and CDR2 sequences are SGHAT and FQNNGV. The CDR3 covers 18 residues. J lost 4 bases, V lost 5 bases, and 11 bases had no gene match. CDR3 protein: CASSVTSGRWALYNEQFF. In nucleotides, the CDR3 is TGTGCCAGCAGCGTGACTAGCGGGAGGTGGGCCTTATACAATGAGCAGTTCTTC.

The V and J genes are TRBV28 and TRBJ1-2, with 9 bases lining up with TRBD1. V gave up 2 bases and J gave up 5 bases; unmatched junction bases: 12. From germline, CDR1 is MDHEN and CDR2 SYDVKM. The CDR3 runs 17 residues. The CDR3 region is CASSLRTWGQGRYGYTF. CDR3 nucleotides: TGTGCCAGCAGTTTACGCACCTGGGGACAGGGAAGGTATGGCTACACCTTC.

V gene TRBV14 combines with J gene TRBJ1-1; 7 bases map to TRBD1. CDR3 length equals 15 residues. V dropped 0 bases and J dropped 10; count of bases not matched to a gene: 11. The V gene's germline CDR1 is SGHDN and CDR2 FVKESK. The CDR3 nucleotides are TGTGCCAGCAGCCAAGAGGTAGCCAGGGGGTCGGTAGCTTTCTTT. This codes for CASSQEVARGSVAFF.

This clone has a single count. The chain employs TRBV30 and TRBJ2-5; D gene ambiguous. The better agreement between TRBJ2-7 and the DNA end casts doubt on the J call. The CDR3 runs 14 residues. Per germline, CDR1 GTSNPN and CDR2 SVGIG (reference sequence). For the CDR3, the DNA is TGTGCCTGGAGTGTACTCAGGAGCTCCTACGAGCAGTACTTC. Protein product: CAWSVLRSSYEQYF.

The CDR3 spells CASSLDGRWMASGANVLTF. The DNA for the CDR3 is TGCGCCAGCAGCTTGGACGGCCGTTGGATGGCCTCTGGGGCCAACGTCCTGACTTTC. This sequence joins TRBV5-1 and TRBJ2-6; no reliable D call. CDR1 is SGHRS, CDR2 YFSETQ, per germline. The V end was cut by 0 bases, the J end by 0 bases, with 16 bases between. This CDR3 has 19 residues.

J is TRBJ2-2 and V is TRBV10-3, with D possibly matching TRBD1 (6 bases). The ends were cut back, 7 bases at V and 0 bases at J, with 21 bases in the middle. The CDR3 spans 18 residues. Germline CDR1 and CDR2: ENHRY and SYGVKD. As DNA, the CDR3 is TGTGCCATCATGCGCATTTGGACAGCCGATTCGAACACCGGGGAGCTGTTTTTT. This encodes CAIMRIWTADSNTGELFF.

This clone was seen only once. The V and J genes are TRBV11-2 and TRBJ2-7, with TRBD2 identical over 7 bases. CDR3 size: 14 residues. The trim removed 5 bases at V and 2 bases at J, leaving 6 bases unmatched. Per the germline V gene, CDR1 is SGHAT and CDR2 is FQNNGV. The CDR3: CASSVVREAYEQYF. CDR3 bases: TGTGCCAGCAGCGTTGTCCGGGAGGCCTACGAGCAGTACTTC.

The rearrangement links TRBV7-9 to TRBJ2-2, with unresolved D. This CDR3 spans 15 amino acids. Germline V lookup: CDR1 SEHNR, CDR2 FQNEAQ (reference sequence). Trimming removed 5 bases from V and 2 bases from J, with 12 bases in between. CDR3 sequence: CASSPFDPNTGELFF. CDR3 DNA sequence: TGTGCCAGCAGCCCGTTCGACCCAAACACCGGGGAGCTGTTTTTT.

Note on this clone: The same CDR3 can be traced to other DNA sequences in this sample. The chain uses TRBV4-1 and TRBJ1-5, with D unclear. The CDR3 has 13 residues. The germline V gene encodes CDR1 MGHRA and CDR2 YSYEKL. V was cut by 3 bases and J by 5 bases, with 8 bases left in between. CDR3 coding DNA: TGCGCCAGCAGCCAGGCCGCGTATCAGCCCCAGCATTTT. Protein: CASSQAAYQPQHF.

This sequence joins TRBV5-4 and TRBJ2-3; D unclear. V lost 3 bases, J lost 2 bases, and 16 bases lay in between. Per the germline V gene, CDR1 is SGHNT and CDR2 is YYREEE (reference sequence). CDR3 size: 16 residues. In DNA form, the CDR3 reads TGTGCCAGCAGCTCATCTGTCGGCTCATCCACAGATACGCAGTATTTT. This translates into CASSSSVGSSTDTQYF.

V usage is TRBV12-5 and J usage is TRBJ2-6, with D possibly being TRBD1 or TRBD2 (5 bases each). CDR3 length equals 18 residues. Trimming left V 0 bases short and J 0 bases short, with 12 bases between. Germline assignment: CDR1 LGHNT and CDR2 FRNRAP. CDR3 sequence reads: CASGLVPWGSSGANVLTF. CDR3 in DNA: TGTGCTAGTGGTTTGGTACCGTGGGGGAGCTCTGGGGCCAACGTCCTGACTTTC. Full variable domain (missing parts from reference TRBV12-5 and TRBJ2-6): DARVTQTPRHKVTEMGQEVTMRCQPILGHNTVFWYRQTMMQGLELLAYFRNRAPLDDSGMPKDRFSAEMPDATLATLKIQPSEPRDSAVYFCASGLVPWGSSGANVLTFGAGSRLTVL.

The V call is TRBV5-8, the J call TRBJ1-4; possibly TRBD1 for D (6 bases). CDR3 length equals 15 residues. The V end lost 4 bases, the J end lost 8 bases, and 18 bases lay between the germline ends. Germline-derived CDR1 and CDR2 are SGHTS and YDEGEE. This chain's CDR3 is CASSPRRGPREKLFF. CDR3 sequence (DNA): TGTGCCAGCAGCCCGCGCCGGGGGCCTAGAGAAAAACTGTTTTTT.

The chain combines TRBV5-1 with TRBJ2-5; 9 bases are a match to TRBD1. V lost 4 bases, J lost 2 bases, and 9 bases stayed unmatched. Per germline, CDR1 SGHRS and CDR2 YFSETQ. This CDR3 has 16 amino acids. CDR3 DNA: TGCGCCAGCAGCGGACCGGGACAGGGACCTCAAGAGACCCAGTACTTC. Its translation: CASSGPGQGPQETQYF.

This chain uses TRBV7-2 with TRBJ1-3, with D unclear. The CDR3 has 15 amino acids. Germline assignment: CDR1 SGHTA and CDR2 FQGNSA. Trimming left V 5 bases short and J 2 bases short, with 13 bases between. CDR3: CASSPQQLTGNTIYF. The CDR3 DNA follows: TGTGCCAGCAGCCCACAACAGCTTACTGGAAACACCATATATTTT.

CDR3 coding DNA: TGTGCCAGTCTAGGGACAGGGGGCGGCTATGGCTACACCTTC. Residues: CASLGTGGGYGYTF. The rearrangement uses TRBV19 and TRBJ1-2; TRBD1 matches at 12 bases. CDR1 and CDR2 (germline): LNHDA, SQIVND (reference sequence). The CDR3 contains 14 residues. With 8 bases clipped from V and 4 bases from J, the junction kept 5 bases outside the gene matches.

V usage is TRBV28 and J usage is TRBJ2-7, with 9 bases lining up with TRBD2. V lost 1 base and J lost 3; bases outside the gene matches: 4. Germline CDR1 is MDHEN and CDR2 is SYDVKM. There are 15 residues in the CDR3. CDR3 sequence: CASSLLRSGSYEQYF. The DNA for the CDR3 is TGTGCCAGCAGTTTATTGCGTAGCGGGAGCTACGAGCAGTACTTC.